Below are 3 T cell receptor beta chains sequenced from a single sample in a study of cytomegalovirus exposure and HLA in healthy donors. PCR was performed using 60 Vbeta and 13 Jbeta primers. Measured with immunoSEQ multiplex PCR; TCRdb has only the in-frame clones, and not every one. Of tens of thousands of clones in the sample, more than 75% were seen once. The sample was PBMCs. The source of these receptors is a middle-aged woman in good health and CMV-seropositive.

This CDR3 reads CAWSVGTLTTNEKLFF. The CDR3 DNA reads as TGTGCCTGGAGTGTAGGGACACTAACAACTAATGAAAAACTGTTTTTT. This chain joins TRBV30 and TRBJ1-4, with D perhaps TRBD1 (6 bases). The germline V gene has CDR1 GTSNPN and CDR2 SVGIG (reference sequence). Trimming removed 0 bases from V and 0 bases from J, with 11 bases in between. This CDR3 has 16 amino acids.

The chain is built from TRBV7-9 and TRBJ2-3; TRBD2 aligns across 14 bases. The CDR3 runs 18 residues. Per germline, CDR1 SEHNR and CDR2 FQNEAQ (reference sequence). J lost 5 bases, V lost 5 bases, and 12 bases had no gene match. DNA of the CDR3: TGTGCCAGCAGCCCCCCTTCGACTAGCGGGGGGGTTAGAGATACGCAGTATTTT. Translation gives CASSPPSTSGGVRDTQYF.

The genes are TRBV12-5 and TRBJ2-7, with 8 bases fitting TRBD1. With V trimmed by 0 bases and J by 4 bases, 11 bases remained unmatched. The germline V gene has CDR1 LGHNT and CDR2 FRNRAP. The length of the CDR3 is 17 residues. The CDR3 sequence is CASGLVRGQGSPYEQYF. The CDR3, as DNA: TGTGCTAGTGGTTTGGTTCGAGGACAGGGATCCCCTTACGAGCAGTACTTC.